This passage covers 29 T cell receptor beta chains from one sample sequenced in a study of blood T cell repertoires in COVID-19. Generated by immunoSEQ multiplex PCR, the TCRdb table keeps only in-frame clones and is missing some. The data show about 190,000 clones, around 83% seen once. Sequenced material: peripheral blood. All receptors derive from a man aged 50-60 years with active or convalescent COVID-19.

The chain employs TRBV30 and TRBJ1-2, with 8 nucleotides matching TRBD1. Germline V gene lookup returns CDR1 GTSNPN and CDR2 SVGIG (reference sequence). This CDR3 has 14 residues. V was pared by 2 bases and J by 8 bases, with 10 bases of the junction left unmatched. The CDR3 sequence is CAWSSKQGEKGYTF. DNA of the CDR3: TGTGCCTGGAGTTCCAAACAGGGGGAGAAAGGCTACACCTTC.

The gene calls are TRBV9 and TRBJ2-7; 9 bases align to TRBD2. V gave up 0 bases and J gave up 3 bases; unmatched junction bases: 7. Germline CDR1 reads SGDLS; CDR2 reads YYNGEE. The CDR3 consists of 16 residues. The DNA of the CDR3 is TGTGCCAGCAGCGTAGAAGCGACTAGCGGCAGCTACGAGCAGTACTTC. This translates into CASSVEATSGSYEQYF.

The chain joins TRBV9 to TRBJ2-2; 8 nucleotides line up with TRBD2. The CDR3 covers 15 residues. The J segment lost 6 bases and the V segment lost 2 bases, leaving 6 bases of the junction unmatched. From germline, CDR1 is SGDLS and CDR2 YYNGEE. CDR3 amino acids: CASSVFGGAAGELFF. As DNA, the CDR3 is TGTGCCAGCAGCGTCTTCGGGGGGGCCGCCGGGGAGCTGTTTTTT.

The chain has TRBV6-5 and TRBJ2-7, with a possible D match to TRBD2 (5 bases). This CDR3 is built from 11 residues. V was pared by 8 bases and J by 5 bases, with 10 bases between. Germline V CDR1 and CDR2: MNHEY, SVGAGI. The DNA for the CDR3 is TGTGCCAGCTCAATCGGGGACGAGCAGTACTTC. Its translation: CASSIGDEQYF.

The chain combines TRBV7-2 with TRBJ2-5, with 7 bases that match TRBD1. V lost 5 bases and J lost 1; bases outside the gene matches: 10. Germline CDR1 and CDR2: SGHTA and FQGNSA. The CDR3 is 16 amino acids. For the CDR3, the DNA is TGTGCCAGCAGCCAAGCACAGGGGCGGCGCCAAGAGACCCAGTACTTC. Protein product: CASSQAQGRRQETQYF.

This clone was picked up one time. This sequence joins TRBV19 and TRBJ1-4; 7 bases match TRBD1. The germline gives CDR1 LNHDA, CDR2 SQIVND (reference sequence). The CDR3 has 16 residues. V shed 5 bases, J shed 7 bases, and the junction held 13 bases outside the gene matches. CDR3 bases: TGTGCCAGTAGTCGGAGAGGGGGCTTCCAAGGTGAAAAACTGTTTTTT. Protein: CASSRRGGFQGEKLFF.

This chain links TRBV5-1 with TRBJ2-7; 14 bases fit TRBD2. The CDR3 has 17 amino acids. With V trimmed by 3 bases and J by 0 bases, 5 bases remained unmatched. CDR1 and CDR2 (germline): SGHRS, YFSETQ. This chain's CDR3 is CASSYGLAGGSSYEQYF. CDR3 sequence (DNA): TGCGCCAGCAGCTATGGACTAGCGGGGGGAAGCTCCTACGAGCAGTACTTC.

CDR3 region: CASSPRQETNYGYTF. DNA of the CDR3: TGCGCCAGCAGCCCCAGACAGGAAACTAACTATGGCTACACCTTC. The chain recombines TRBV4-1 with TRBJ1-2, with a possible D match to TRBD1 (6 bases). This CDR3 has 15 residues. V lost 4 bases, J lost 0 bases, and 12 bases lay in between. The germline V gene encodes CDR1 MGHRA and CDR2 YSYEKL.

CDR3 bases: TGCGCCAGCAGCCAAGTAGACAGCGATACGCAGTATTTT. It specifies CASSQVDSDTQYF. The chain employs TRBV4-1 and TRBJ2-3, with D perhaps TRBD1 (5 bases). CDR3 length equals 13 residues. Trimming took off 1 base at V and 6 bases at J, with 8 bases between the two ends. CDR1 and CDR2 from the germline V gene are MGHRA and YSYEKL.

This clone turned up a few times. V gene TRBV6-5 combines with J gene TRBJ2-2; 12 nucleotides line up with TRBD2. This CDR3 has 14 residues. CDR1 is MNHEY, CDR2 SVGAGI, per germline. V shed 9 bases and J 7 bases; nucleotides not matched to a gene: 6. The CDR3 sequence: CARLAGGRVGELFF. CDR3 in DNA: TGTGCCAGACTAGCGGGGGGCCGGGTCGGGGAGCTGTTTTTT.

In regard to this clone: Other DNA sequences in the same sample also yield this CDR3. The chain recombines TRBV2 with TRBJ1-1, with 10 bases identical to TRBD1. With 5 bases clipped from V and 2 bases from J, the junction kept 5 bases outside the gene matches. Germline lookup yields CDR1 SNHLY and CDR2 FYNNEI. This CDR3 is 15 amino acids long. The CDR3: CASSRDRGGNTEAFF. The CDR3 nucleotides are TGTGCCAGCAGTCGGGACAGGGGTGGTAACACTGAAGCTTTCTTT.

The genes are TRBV5-1 and TRBJ2-6, with 15 bases matching TRBD2. The junction had 7 bases not matched to a gene; V was cut back by 4 bases and J by 2 bases. This CDR3 has 19 residues. CDR1 is SGHRS, CDR2 YFSETQ, per germline. The CDR3 spells CASSTGLAGGLPGANVLTF. CDR3 in DNA: TGCGCCAGCAGCACGGGACTAGCGGGAGGTTTGCCTGGGGCCAACGTCCTGACTTTC. Full variable domain (outside the CDR3, taken from reference TRBV5-1 and TRBJ2-6): KAGVTQTPRYLIKTRGQQVTLSCSPISGHRSVSWYQQTPGQGLQFLFEYFSETQRNKGNFPGRFSGRQFSNSRSEMNVSTLELGDSALYLCASSTGLAGGLPGANVLTFGAGSRLTVL.

This sequence joins TRBV12-3 or TRBV12-4 and TRBJ1-5; D gene uncertain. This CDR3 comprises 12 residues. The V end was cut by 7 bases, the J end by 0 bases, with 4 bases between. CDR3 loop: CASTRSNQPQHF. The CDR3 DNA is TGTGCCAGCACCCGTAGCAATCAGCCCCAGCATTTT.

This clone was seen only a few times. The chain recombines TRBV4-2 with TRBJ2-5; 7 positions match TRBD2. The V gene's germline CDR1 is LGHNA and CDR2 YNFKEQ. Losses at the gene ends were 2 bases for V and 5 bases for J; bases not matched to a gene: 8. The CDR3 has 15 amino acids. CDR3 nucleotide sequence: TGTGCCAGCAGCCAACTAACCAGGGAGGGGGAGACCCAGTACTTC. Translation gives CASSQLTREGETQYF.

The chain employs TRBV5-1 and TRBJ1-4, with a possible D match to TRBD1 (6 bases). Trimming stripped 4 bases from V and 4 bases from J, with 14 bases between. The CDR3 sequence is 15 residues long. Per the germline V gene, CDR1 is SGHRS and CDR2 is YFSETQ. This CDR3 reads CASSTGQKLNEKLFF. Written as DNA, the CDR3 is TGCGCCAGCAGCACCGGACAGAAGCTTAATGAAAAACTGTTTTTT.

This clone is termed medium-sized (0.01 to 0.1%). The chain carries TRBV7-6 and TRBJ2-1; a possible D gene is TRBD1 (5 bases). The germline CDR1 and CDR2 sequences are SGHVS and FNYEAQ. V dropped 8 bases and J dropped 5 bases, with 13 bases sitting between them. The length of the CDR3 is 13 residues. In DNA form, the CDR3 reads TGTGCCAGCGAGGAAGGGGCTAACAATGAGCAGTTCTTC. This gives the protein CASEEGANNEQFF.

The V call is TRBV7-8, the J call TRBJ1-4; 8 nucleotides align to TRBD1. The germline CDR1 and CDR2 sequences are SGHVS and FQNEAQ. The CDR3 runs 15 residues. J was trimmed by 8 bases and V by 5 bases; bases with no gene match: 10. The CDR3 loop is CASSPPGQEEEKLFF. The CDR3 DNA is TGTGCCAGCAGCCCTCCGGGACAGGAGGAGGAAAAACTGTTTTTT. Complete variable domain (other parts from reference TRBV7-8 and TRBJ1-4): GAGVSQSPRYKVAKRGQDVALRCDPISGHVSLFWYQQALGQGPEFLTYFQNEAQLDKSGLPSDRFFAERPEGSVSTLKIQRTQQEDSAVYLCASSPPGQEEEKLFFGSGTQLSVL.

The rearrangement links TRBV6-5 to TRBJ1-1; possible D gene TRBD1, 5 bases. Per the germline V gene, CDR1 is MNHEY and CDR2 is SVGAGI. V was shortened by 7 bases and J by 7 bases, with 16 bases between the two germline ends. CDR3 length equals 13 residues. For the CDR3, the DNA is TGTGCCAGCACTCTTGGGGGGGGAAATGAAGCTTTCTTT. Protein sequence: CASTLGGGNEAFF.

This chain uses TRBV6-1 with TRBJ1-1; 8 nucleotides agree with TRBD1. This CDR3 contains 19 residues. J was trimmed by 5 bases and V by 0 bases; bases with no gene match: 17. Germline CDR1 and CDR2: MNHNS and SASEGT. The CDR3 is CASSEAQGAIIVGRTEAFF. CDR3 DNA: TGTGCCAGCAGTGAAGCCCAGGGGGCGATAATCGTAGGGAGGACTGAAGCTTTCTTT.

This clone was detected only a few times. The chain is built from TRBV19 and TRBJ1-6; TRBD1 matches at 11 bases. The J segment lost 9 bases and the V segment lost 3 bases, leaving 7 bases of the junction unmatched. Germline CDR1 is LNHDA and CDR2 is SQIVND (reference sequence). The CDR3 runs to 16 residues. The DNA of the CDR3 is TGTGCCAGTAGTATTTTGGGGACAGGGGGAAGTTCACCCCTCCACTTT. Its translation: CASSILGTGGSSPLHF.

V gene TRBV5-1 combines with J gene TRBJ1-3; 8 nucleotides agree with TRBD1. Losses at the gene ends were 3 bases for V and 0 bases for J; bases not matched to a gene: 2. The CDR3 totals 15 residues. Germline V gene data show CDR1 as SGHRS and CDR2 as YFSETQ. CDR3 coding DNA: TGCGCCAGCAGCTGGACAGGGAGCTCTGGAAACACCATATATTTT. It translates to CASSWTGSSGNTIYF. The entire variable domain, with the rest obtained from reference TRBV5-1 and TRBJ1-3, is as follows: KAGVTQTPRYLIKTRGQQVTLSCSPISGHRSVSWYQQTPGQGLQFLFEYFSETQRNKGNFPGRFSGRQFSNSRSEMNVSTLELGDSALYLCASSWTGSSGNTIYFGEGSWLTVV.

The chain combines TRBV6-5 with TRBJ2-2; 9 bases are shared with TRBD2. The CDR3 has 15 amino acids. Germline lookup yields CDR1 MNHEY and CDR2 SVGAGI. Unmatched junction bases numbered 2, after V lost 5 bases and J lost 1 base. For the CDR3, the DNA is TGTGCCAGCAGTATAGCGGGGGTGAACACCGGGGAGCTGTTTTTT. It specifies CASSIAGVNTGELFF.

This clone has only one observation. The gene calls are TRBV10-1 and TRBJ2-5; 11 bases match TRBD2. From germline, CDR1 is WNHNN and CDR2 SYGVQD (reference sequence). J lost 1 base, V lost 8 bases, and 9 bases had no gene match. CDR3 length: 16 amino acids. In DNA, the CDR3 is TGCGCCAGCTTCCGGCTAGCGGGGGGCCCCCAAGAGACCCAGTACTTC. Translated, it gives CASFRLAGGPQETQYF.

V usage is TRBV9 and J usage is TRBJ1-2, with D perhaps matching TRBD1 (5 bases). The V gene's germline CDR1 is SGDLS and CDR2 YYNGEE. V lost 1 base, J lost 4 bases, and 17 bases lay in between. The CDR3 is 16 residues long. The CDR3 loop reads CASSVRGDGPLYGYTF. The CDR3 DNA follows: TGTGCCAGCAGCGTACGGGGGGACGGGCCTCTCTATGGCTACACCTTC.

V and J are TRBV7-9 and TRBJ2-5; 8 nucleotides agree with TRBD1. Germline assignment: CDR1 SEHNR and CDR2 FQNEAQ (reference sequence). With 3 bases clipped from V and 3 bases from J, the junction kept 3 bases outside the gene matches. The CDR3 consists of 14 residues. CDR3: CASSLGTGEETQYF. The CDR3 coding sequence is TGTGCCAGCAGCTTGGGGACAGGAGAAGAGACCCAGTACTTC.

The genes are TRBV5-1 and TRBJ1-6; no clear D. The CDR3 has 17 amino acids. Trimming removed 0 bases at V and 3 bases at J, with 13 bases between. Germline CDR1 SGHRS, CDR2 YFSETQ. Here the CDR3 DNA reads TGCGCCAGCAGCTTGGCCCCCCCAGGCGACTATAATTCACCCCTCCACTTT. Its translation is CASSLAPPGDYNSPLHF.

The chain couples TRBV9 to TRBJ2-3, with D possibly matching TRBD2 (7 bases). Germline CDR1 SGDLS, CDR2 YYNGEE. Trimming stripped 1 base from V and 2 bases from J, with 14 bases between. This CDR3 has 16 amino acids. CDR3 coding DNA: TGTGCCAGCAGCGTAAGTGCCGGGGGGCCCACAGATACGCAGTATTTT. Its translation is CASSVSAGGPTDTQYF. Filled out from reference TRBV9 and TRBJ2-3, the complete variable domain reads DSGVTQTPKHLITATGQRVTLRCSPRSGDLSVYWYQQSLDQGLQFLIQYYNGEERAKGNILERFSAQQFPDLHSELNLSSLELGDSALYFCASSVSAGGPTDTQYFGPGTRLTVL.

This clone was counted at least ten times. This sequence joins TRBV6-1 and TRBJ2-7, with no clear D. This CDR3 is built from 14 residues. Per germline, CDR1 MNHNS and CDR2 SASEGT. Trimming shortened V by 2 bases and J by 6 bases, and 14 bases separated the two germline ends. This chain's CDR3 is CASSEQRVVREQYF. CDR3 sequence (DNA): TGTGCCAGCAGTGAACAGCGAGTAGTACGCGAGCAGTACTTC.

This clone has a handful of counts. The J gene is TRBJ2-3, the V gene TRBV5-5; TRBD1 agrees at 8 bases. The CDR3 consists of 16 residues. Looked up from germline, CDR1 is SGHKS and CDR2 is YYEKEE (reference sequence). V gave up 6 bases and J gave up 2 bases; unmatched junction bases: 11. CDR3 sequence: CASNPGQGAFTDTQYF. CDR3 sequence (DNA): TGTGCCAGCAACCCAGGACAGGGAGCGTTCACAGATACGCAGTATTTT. Filled out from reference TRBV5-5 and TRBJ2-3, the complete variable domain reads DAGVTQSPTHLIKTRGQQVTLRCSPISGHKSVSWYQQVLGQGPQFIFQYYEKEERGRGNFPDRFSARQFPNYSSELNVNALLLGDSALYLCASNPGQGAFTDTQYFGPGTRLTVL.